The next 17 T cell receptor beta chains were all read from a single sample in a study of CD8+ T cells in alopecia areata. Indicated treatment: oral pan-JAK inhibitor, 5-10 mg twice daily. RNA extraction and reverse transcription yielded cDNA as sequencing template. This table comes from immunoSEQ multiplex PCR, and its TCRdb copy is limited to in-frame clones, with some not included. Of under 350,000 clones detected, roughly 64% appear once; the ten largest clones hold 1.8%. The material sequenced was CD4+ T cells sorted from blood, taken at week 24, from a patient treated with tofacitinib. These receptors all come from a human donor with alopecia areata.

As for this clone: The sample carries other DNA sequences with the same CDR3. The V call is TRBV29-1, the J call TRBJ2-7; TRBD2 matches 10 bases. V dropped 0 bases and J dropped 4; count of bases not matched to a gene: 0. The CDR3 sequence is 13 residues long. In germline, CDR1 is SQVTM, CDR2 ANQGSEA. Written as DNA, the CDR3 is TGCAGCGTTGAAGAGACTAGCGGGTACGAGCAGTACTTC. Protein sequence: CSVEETSGYEQYF.

The chain couples TRBV29-1 to TRBJ2-1; D remains ambiguous. Trimming left V 0 bases short and J 10 bases short, with 7 bases between. Per germline, CDR1 SQVTM and CDR2 ANQGSEA. CDR3 length equals 11 residues. The CDR3 DNA sequence: TGCAGCGTTGAAGATGCATGGGAGCAGTTCTTC. This translates into CSVEDAWEQFF.

The chain couples TRBV5-6 to TRBJ2-1; maybe TRBD2 (7 bases). V was cut by 0 bases and J by 4 bases, with 11 bases left in between. The CDR3 spans 15 residues. The germline CDR1 and CDR2 sequences are SGHDT and YYEEEE. Here the CDR3 DNA reads TGTGCCAGCAGCTTGGTCGGGGGGACATACAATGAGCAGTTCTTC. Residues: CASSLVGGTYNEQFF. Looking up the rest from reference TRBV5-6 and TRBJ2-1 gives the full variable domain: DAGVTQSPTHLIKTRGQQVTLRCSPKSGHDTVSWYQQALGQGPQFIFQYYEEEERQRGNFPDRFSGHQFPNYSSELNVNALLLGDSALYLCASSLVGGTYNEQFFGPGTRLTVL.

Notes on this clone: The identical CDR3 is also encoded by other nucleotide sequences in the sample. The chain carries TRBV28 and TRBJ2-5, with 10 bases identical to TRBD1. Germline lookup yields CDR1 MDHEN and CDR2 SYDVKM. This CDR3 region has 16 residues. V trimming: 8 bases; J trimming: 4 bases; junction bases outside the gene matches: 13. The CDR3 loop is CASLSAGGQGIETQYF. Written as DNA, the CDR3 is TGTGCCAGCCTTTCCGCCGGGGGACAGGGGATAGAGACCCAGTACTTC.

The rearrangement links TRBV7-2 to TRBJ1-1; D is ambiguous. V lost 0 bases, J lost 1 base, and 12 bases lay in between. CDR1 SGHTA and CDR2 FQGNSA come from the germline V gene. The CDR3 consists of 16 residues. In DNA, the CDR3 is TGTGCCAGCAGCTTAGCGGGATTCGTGGAGAACACTGAAGCTTTCTTT. This codes for CASSLAGFVENTEAFF.

The chain has TRBV7-8 and TRBJ2-2; 8 bases are a match to TRBD2. The CDR3 spans 18 residues. Germline CDR1 SGHVS, CDR2 FQNEAQ. V shed 5 bases, J shed 0 bases, and the junction held 11 bases outside the gene matches. CDR3 bases: TGTGCCAGCAGCCTAGGGTGGCGGGGGGCTCCGAACACCGGGGAGCTGTTTTTT. Amino acids: CASSLGWRGAPNTGELFF.

The rearrangement joins TRBV5-6 to TRBJ2-3; perhaps TRBD1 as D (6 bases). V gave up 2 bases and J gave up 4 bases, with 11 bases separating them. The length of the CDR3 is 14 residues. Germline CDR1 and CDR2: SGHDT and YYEEEE. The CDR3 reads CASSFSRGPDTQYF. In nucleotides, the CDR3 is TGTGCCAGCAGCTTTAGCAGGGGCCCAGATACGCAGTATTTT.

The chain couples TRBV29-1 to TRBJ2-7; 7 bases fit TRBD1. The CDR3 covers 13 residues. Trimming at V came to 7 bases and at J to 3 bases, leaving 9 bases not matched to a gene. Germline assignment: CDR1 SQVTM and CDR2 ANQGSEA. The CDR3, as DNA: TGCAGCGCCTGGGACAGTTCGTTCTACGAGCAGTACTTC. It translates to CSAWDSSFYEQYF.

V and J are TRBV4-1 and TRBJ2-5; 7 bases agree with TRBD1. V trimming: 3 bases; J trimming: 2 bases; junction bases outside the gene matches: 6. The germline V gene has CDR1 MGHRA and CDR2 YSYEKL. The CDR3 length is 15 residues. The CDR3 is CASSHVGQAQETQYF. CDR3 coding DNA: TGCGCCAGCAGCCACGTCGGACAGGCTCAAGAGACCCAGTACTTC.

About this clone: This CDR3 is also generated by other DNA sequences in the sample. The V gene is TRBV29-1, the J gene TRBJ1-3; D uncertain. The CDR3 runs 11 residues. V lost 3 bases and J lost 1, with 1 base in between. The germline gives CDR1 SQVTM, CDR2 ANQGSEA. The CDR3 DNA follows: TGCAGCGTTGATTCTGGAAACACCATATATTTT. Protein product: CSVDSGNTIYF.

V gene TRBV5-6 combines with J gene TRBJ1-2; a possible D gene is TRBD1 (6 bases). This CDR3 comprises 13 residues. Between the trimmed V and J ends, which lost 4 bases and 8 bases, there was a span of 15 bases. From germline, CDR1 is SGHDT and CDR2 YYEEEE. The CDR3 spells CASSLTLQGGYTF. CDR3 coding DNA: TGTGCCAGCAGCCTGACCCTACAGGGCGGCTACACCTTC.

The V call is TRBV5-1, the J call TRBJ1-5; tentative D call: TRBD1 (5 bases). V lost 0 bases, J lost 3 bases, and 7 bases lay in between. The CDR3 sequence is 14 residues long. Germline assignment: CDR1 SGHRS and CDR2 YFSETQ. The CDR3 reads CASSLGGNNQPQHF. The DNA of the CDR3 is TGCGCCAGCAGCTTGGGGGGGAACAATCAGCCCCAGCATTTT.

A word on this clone: Additional DNA sequences in this sample encode the identical CDR3. This sequence joins TRBV20-1 and TRBJ1-1, with D unresolved. The V gene lost 3 bases and the J gene lost 1 base, with 3 bases spanning the gap. The CDR3 covers 11 residues. CDR1 DFQATT and CDR2 SNEGSKA come from the germline V gene (reference sequence). As DNA, the CDR3 is TGCAGTGCTAGGAGGAACACTGAAGCTTTCTTT. Its protein is CSARRNTEAFF.

The chain links TRBV28 to TRBJ2-5, with 9 bases lining up with TRBD2. Germline V gene lookup returns CDR1 MDHEN and CDR2 SYDVKM. The junction had 2 bases not matched to a gene; V was cut back by 2 bases and J by 4 bases. The CDR3 is 14 amino acids. CDR3 nucleotides: TGTGCCAGCAGTTTAGCGGGGGGGCCAGAGACCCAGTACTTC. Protein sequence: CASSLAGGPETQYF.

The chain employs TRBV5-6 and TRBJ2-3; a weak D match, TRBD1 (6 bases). There are 16 residues in the CDR3. The V gene's germline CDR1 is SGHDT and CDR2 YYEEEE. V lost 5 bases and J lost 5, with 21 bases in between. Here the CDR3 DNA reads TGTGCCAGCAGTTCTGGGGGCGGCAGGGATTTAGATACGCAGTATTTT. It yields the protein CASSSGGGRDLDTQYF. Combining the CDR3 with reference TRBV5-6 and TRBJ2-3 gives the whole variable domain DAGVTQSPTHLIKTRGQQVTLRCSPKSGHDTVSWYQQALGQGPQFIFQYYEEEERQRGNFPDRFSGHQFPNYSSELNVNALLLGDSALYLCASSSGGGRDLDTQYFGPGTRLTVL.

V and J are TRBV27 and TRBJ2-7; D is possibly TRBD1 (6 bases). From germline, CDR1 is MNHEY and CDR2 SMNVEV (reference sequence). Trimming took off 6 bases at V and 4 bases at J, with 16 bases between the two ends. This CDR3 comprises 14 residues. This chain's CDR3 is CASSQGGRRYEQYF. The CDR3 DNA reads TGTGCCAGCAGCCAAGGGGGTCGAAGATACGAGCAGTACTTC.

V gene TRBV29-1 combines with J gene TRBJ2-5; 7 nucleotides align to TRBD2. Looked up from germline, CDR1 is SQVTM and CDR2 is ANQGSEA. V shed 3 bases and J 5 bases; nucleotides not matched to a gene: 12. The CDR3 runs to 15 residues. CDR3 nucleotide sequence: TGCAGCGTTGAGGGATCCGGGACTAATTTGGAGACCCAGTACTTC. Translating it yields CSVEGSGTNLETQYF.